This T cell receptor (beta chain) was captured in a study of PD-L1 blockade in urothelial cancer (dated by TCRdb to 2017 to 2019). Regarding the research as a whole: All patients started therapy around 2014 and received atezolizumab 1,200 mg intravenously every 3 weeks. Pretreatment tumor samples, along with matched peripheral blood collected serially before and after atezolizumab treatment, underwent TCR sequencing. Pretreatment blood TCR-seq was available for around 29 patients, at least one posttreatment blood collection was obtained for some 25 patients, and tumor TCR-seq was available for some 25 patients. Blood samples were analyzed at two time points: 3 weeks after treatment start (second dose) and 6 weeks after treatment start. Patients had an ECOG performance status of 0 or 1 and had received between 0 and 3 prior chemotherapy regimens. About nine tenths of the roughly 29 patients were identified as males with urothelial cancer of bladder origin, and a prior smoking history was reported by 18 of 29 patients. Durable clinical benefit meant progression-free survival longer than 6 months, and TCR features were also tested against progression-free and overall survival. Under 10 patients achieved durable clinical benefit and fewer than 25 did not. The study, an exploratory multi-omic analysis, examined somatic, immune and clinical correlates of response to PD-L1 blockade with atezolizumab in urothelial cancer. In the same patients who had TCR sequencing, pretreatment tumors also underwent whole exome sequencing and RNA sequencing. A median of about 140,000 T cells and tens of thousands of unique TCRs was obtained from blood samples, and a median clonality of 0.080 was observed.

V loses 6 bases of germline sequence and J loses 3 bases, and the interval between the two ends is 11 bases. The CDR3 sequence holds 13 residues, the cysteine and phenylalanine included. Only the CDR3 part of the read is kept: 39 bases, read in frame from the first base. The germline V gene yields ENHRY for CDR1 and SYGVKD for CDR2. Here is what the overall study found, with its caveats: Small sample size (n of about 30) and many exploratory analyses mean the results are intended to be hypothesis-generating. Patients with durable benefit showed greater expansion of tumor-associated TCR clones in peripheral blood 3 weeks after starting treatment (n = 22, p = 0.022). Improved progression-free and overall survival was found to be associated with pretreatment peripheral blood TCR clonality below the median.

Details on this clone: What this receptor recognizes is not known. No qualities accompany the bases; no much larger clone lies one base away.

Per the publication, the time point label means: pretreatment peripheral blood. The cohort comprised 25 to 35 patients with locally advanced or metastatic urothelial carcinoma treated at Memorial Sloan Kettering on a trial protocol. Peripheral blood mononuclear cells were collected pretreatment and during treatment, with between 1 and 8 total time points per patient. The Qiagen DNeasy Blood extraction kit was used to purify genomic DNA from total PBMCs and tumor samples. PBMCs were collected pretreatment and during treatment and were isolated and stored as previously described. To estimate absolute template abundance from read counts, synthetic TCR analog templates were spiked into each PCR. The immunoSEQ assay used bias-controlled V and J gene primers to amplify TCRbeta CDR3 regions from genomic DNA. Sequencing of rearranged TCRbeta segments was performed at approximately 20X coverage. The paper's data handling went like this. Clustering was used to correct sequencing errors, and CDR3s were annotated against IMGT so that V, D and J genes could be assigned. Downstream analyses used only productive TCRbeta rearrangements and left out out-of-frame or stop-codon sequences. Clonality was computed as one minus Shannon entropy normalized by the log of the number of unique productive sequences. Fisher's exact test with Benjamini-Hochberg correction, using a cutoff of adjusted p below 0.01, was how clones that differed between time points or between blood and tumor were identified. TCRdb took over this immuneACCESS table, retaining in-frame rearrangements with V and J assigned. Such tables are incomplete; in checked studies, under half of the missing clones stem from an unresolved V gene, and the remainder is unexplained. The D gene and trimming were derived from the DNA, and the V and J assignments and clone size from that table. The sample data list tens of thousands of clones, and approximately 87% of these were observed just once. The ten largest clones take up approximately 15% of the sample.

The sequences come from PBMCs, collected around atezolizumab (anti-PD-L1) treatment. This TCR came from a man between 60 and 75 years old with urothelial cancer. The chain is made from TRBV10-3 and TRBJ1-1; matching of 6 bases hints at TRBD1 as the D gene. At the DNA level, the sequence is TGTGCCATCAGGCAACAGGGTCACACTGAAGCTTTCTTT. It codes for CAIRQQGHTEAFF.